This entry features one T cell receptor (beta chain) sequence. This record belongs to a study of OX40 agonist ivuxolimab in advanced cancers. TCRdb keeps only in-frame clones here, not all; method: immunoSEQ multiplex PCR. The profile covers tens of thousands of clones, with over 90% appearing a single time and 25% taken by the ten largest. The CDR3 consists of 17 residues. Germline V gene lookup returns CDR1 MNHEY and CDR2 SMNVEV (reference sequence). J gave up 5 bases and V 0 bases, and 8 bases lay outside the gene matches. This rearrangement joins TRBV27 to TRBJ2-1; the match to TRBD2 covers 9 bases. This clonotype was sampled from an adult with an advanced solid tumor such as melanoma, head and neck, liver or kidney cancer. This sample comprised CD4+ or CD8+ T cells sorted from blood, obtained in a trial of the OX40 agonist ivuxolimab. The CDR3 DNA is TGTGCCAGCAGTTTATCAGCTTTAGCGGGAGTTAACAATGAGCAGTTCTTC. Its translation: CASSLSALAGVNNEQFF.